A single sample is the source of the 7 T cell receptor beta chains below, sequenced in a study of cytomegalovirus exposure and HLA in healthy donors. With 60 Vbeta and 13 Jbeta primers, the PCR was carried out. Assay: immunoSEQ multiplex PCR; the TCRdb copy retains only in-frame clones and omits some. The table has 150,000 to 200,000 clones, about 82% seen once. The specimen sequenced was PBMCs. Receptor source: a woman aged 45-59 years in good health and CMV-seronegative.

This rearrangement joins TRBV28 to TRBJ2-7, with 9 bases identical to TRBD1. CDR3 length: 14 residues. The V and J ends lost 6 bases and 2 bases, in that order; junction bases with no gene match: 5. The germline CDR1 and CDR2 sequences are MDHEN and SYDVKM. This chain's CDR3 is CASRGDRVPYEQYF. In DNA form, the CDR3 reads TGTGCCAGCAGGGGGGACAGGGTTCCCTACGAGCAGTACTTC.

V usage is TRBV14 and J usage is TRBJ2-5; D is perhaps TRBD1 (5 bases). From germline, CDR1 is SGHDN and CDR2 FVKESK. The length of the CDR3 is 15 residues. Trimming took 0 bases from V and 4 from J, leaving 12 bases between them. In DNA, the CDR3 is TGTGCCAGCAGCCAAGATCTTGGGGCAGCAGAGACCCAGTACTTC. Encoded protein: CASSQDLGAAETQYF.

V usage is TRBV18 and J usage is TRBJ1-5, with D unresolved. V gave up 3 bases and J gave up 3 bases, with 18 bases separating them. This CDR3 has 17 residues. Germline values: CDR1 KGHSH, CDR2 LQKENI. The CDR3 region is CASSPTGLDGINQPQHF. CDR3 in DNA: TGTGCCAGCTCACCTACTGGATTGGACGGGATCAATCAGCCCCAGCATTTT.

The chain carries TRBV18 and TRBJ2-2; D may be TRBD2 (7 bases). This CDR3 has 17 amino acids. Germline assignment: CDR1 KGHSH and CDR2 LQKENI. The V end lost 9 bases, the J end lost 0 bases, and 20 bases lay between the germline ends. The CDR3 DNA follows: TGTGCCAGTCCCCCGGGGGGACACCCTTCGAACACCGGGGAGCTGTTTTTT. Residues: CASPPGGHPSNTGELFF. The entire variable domain, with the rest obtained from reference TRBV18 and TRBJ2-2, is as follows: NAGVMQNPRHLVRRRGQEARLRCSPMKGHSHVYWYRQLPEEGLKFMVYLQKENIIDESGMPKERFSAEFPKEGPSILRIQQVVRGDSAAYFCASPPGGHPSNTGELFFGEGSRLTVL.

The rearrangement uses TRBV5-1 and TRBJ2-2, with D possibly being TRBD2 (5 bases). Germline loops: CDR1 SGHRS, CDR2 YFSETQ. The CDR3 runs to 15 residues. Trimming removed 6 bases at V and 6 bases at J, with 18 bases between. CDR3 nucleotides: TGCGCCAGCACCCATACCCCGGGGAGAGCCGGGGAGCTGTTTTTT. Its translation: CASTHTPGRAGELFF.

The J gene is TRBJ2-7, the V gene TRBV27; the D is unclear. CDR3 length equals 13 residues. The V and J ends lost 0 bases and 4 bases respectively, with 7 bases between them. Germline loops: CDR1 MNHEY, CDR2 SMNVEV (reference sequence). In DNA, the CDR3 is TGTGCCAGCAGTTTATCGGGCCAGTACGAGCAGTACTTC. It is translated as CASSLSGQYEQYF.

The chain has TRBV5-1 and TRBJ2-1; no firm D call. This CDR3 is 14 amino acids long. CDR1 and CDR2 from the germline V gene are SGHRS and YFSETQ. The V end was cut by 0 bases, the J end by 9 bases, with 13 bases between. The CDR3 loop is CASSLESLGSEQFF. The CDR3 DNA sequence: TGCGCCAGCAGCTTGGAGAGCCTAGGAAGTGAGCAGTTCTTC.